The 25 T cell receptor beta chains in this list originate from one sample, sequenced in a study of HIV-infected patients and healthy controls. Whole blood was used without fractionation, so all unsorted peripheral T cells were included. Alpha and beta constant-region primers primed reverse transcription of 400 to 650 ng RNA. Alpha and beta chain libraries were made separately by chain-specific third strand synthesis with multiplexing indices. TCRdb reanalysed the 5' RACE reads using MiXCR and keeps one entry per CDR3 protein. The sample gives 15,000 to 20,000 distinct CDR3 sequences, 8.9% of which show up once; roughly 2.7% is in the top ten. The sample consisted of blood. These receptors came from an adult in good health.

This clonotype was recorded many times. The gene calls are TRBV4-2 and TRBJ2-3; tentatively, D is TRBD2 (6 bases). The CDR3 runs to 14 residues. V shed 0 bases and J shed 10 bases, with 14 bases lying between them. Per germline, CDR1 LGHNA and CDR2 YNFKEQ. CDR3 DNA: TGTGCCAGCAGCCAAGACCCTAGCGTCATTGCGCAGTATTTT. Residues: CASSQDPSVIAQYF.

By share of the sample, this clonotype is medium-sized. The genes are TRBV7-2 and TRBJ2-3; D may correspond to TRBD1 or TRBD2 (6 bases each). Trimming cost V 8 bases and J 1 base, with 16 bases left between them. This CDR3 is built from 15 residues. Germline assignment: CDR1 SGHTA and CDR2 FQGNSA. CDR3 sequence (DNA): TGTGCCAGCCAAGGACCGGGGGCGCGCACAGATACGCAGTATTTT. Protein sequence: CASQGPGARTDTQYF. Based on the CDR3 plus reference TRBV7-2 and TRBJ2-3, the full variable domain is GAGVSQSPSNKVTEKGKDVELRCDPISGHTALYWYRQSLGQGLEFLIYFQGNSAPDKSGLPSDRFSAERTGGSVSTLTIQRTQQEDSAVYLCASQGPGARTDTQYFGPGTRLTVL.

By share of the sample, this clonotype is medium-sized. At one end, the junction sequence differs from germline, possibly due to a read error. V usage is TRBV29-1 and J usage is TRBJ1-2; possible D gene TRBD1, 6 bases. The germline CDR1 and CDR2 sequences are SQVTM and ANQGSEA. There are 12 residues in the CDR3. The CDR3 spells CSVEGQPISYTF. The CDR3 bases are TGCAGCGTAGAAGGACAGCCGATCTCCTACACCTTC.

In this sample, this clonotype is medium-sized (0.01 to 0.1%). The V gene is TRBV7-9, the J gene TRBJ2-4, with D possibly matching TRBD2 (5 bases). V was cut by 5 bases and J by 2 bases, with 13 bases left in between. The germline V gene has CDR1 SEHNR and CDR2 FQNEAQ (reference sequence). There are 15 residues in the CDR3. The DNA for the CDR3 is TGTGCCAGCAGCCTCCCCGCCGGGACCAAAAACATTCAGTACTTC. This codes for CASSLPAGTKNIQYF.

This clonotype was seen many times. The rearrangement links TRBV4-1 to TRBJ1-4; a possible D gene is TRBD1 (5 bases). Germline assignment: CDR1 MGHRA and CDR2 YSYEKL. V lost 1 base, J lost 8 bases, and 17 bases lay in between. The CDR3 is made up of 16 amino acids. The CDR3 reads CASSQGRGGEGEKLFF. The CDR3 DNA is TGCGCCAGCAGCCAAGGCCGCGGGGGGGAGGGCGAAAAACTGTTTTTT.

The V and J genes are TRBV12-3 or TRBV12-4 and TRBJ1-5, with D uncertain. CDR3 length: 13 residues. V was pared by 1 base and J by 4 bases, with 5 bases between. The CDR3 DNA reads TGTGCCAGCAGTTTAGGCTATAATCAGCCCCAGCATTTT. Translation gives CASSLGYNQPQHF.

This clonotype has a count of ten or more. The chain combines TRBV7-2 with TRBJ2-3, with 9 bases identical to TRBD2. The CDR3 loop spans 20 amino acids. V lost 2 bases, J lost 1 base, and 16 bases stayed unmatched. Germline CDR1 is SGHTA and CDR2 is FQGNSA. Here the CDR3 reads CASSLRAGTSFRQGTDTQYF. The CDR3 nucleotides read TGTGCCAGCAGCTTACGGGCAGGGACTAGCTTCAGGCAGGGCACAGATACGCAGTATTTT.

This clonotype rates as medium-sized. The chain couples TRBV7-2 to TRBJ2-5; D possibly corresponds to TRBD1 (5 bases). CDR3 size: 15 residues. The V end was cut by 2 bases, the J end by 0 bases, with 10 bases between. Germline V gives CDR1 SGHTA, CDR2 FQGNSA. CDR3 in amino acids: CASSLQGTNQETQYF. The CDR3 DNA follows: TGTGCCAGCAGCTTACAGGGTACCAACCAAGAGACCCAGTACTTC.

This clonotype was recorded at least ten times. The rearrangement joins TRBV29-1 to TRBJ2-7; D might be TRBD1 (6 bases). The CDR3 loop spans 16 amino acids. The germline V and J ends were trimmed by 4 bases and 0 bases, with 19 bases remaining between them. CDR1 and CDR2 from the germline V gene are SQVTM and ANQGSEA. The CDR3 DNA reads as TGCAGCGTTGTTTTCCTCGCCGGACAGAGCTCCTACGAGCAGTACTTC. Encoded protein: CSVVFLAGQSSYEQYF.

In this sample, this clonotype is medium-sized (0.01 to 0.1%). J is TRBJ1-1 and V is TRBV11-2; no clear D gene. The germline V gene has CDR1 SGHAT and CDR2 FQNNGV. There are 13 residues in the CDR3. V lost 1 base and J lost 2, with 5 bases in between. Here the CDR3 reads CASSLGTNTEAFF. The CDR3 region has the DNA TGTGCCAGCAGCTTAGGGACTAACACTGAAGCTTTCTTT.

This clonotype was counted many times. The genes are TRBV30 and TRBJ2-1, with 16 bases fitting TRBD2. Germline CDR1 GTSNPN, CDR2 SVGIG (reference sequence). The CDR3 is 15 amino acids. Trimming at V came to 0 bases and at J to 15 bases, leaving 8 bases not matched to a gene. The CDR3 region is CAWSVLGTSGRAVFF. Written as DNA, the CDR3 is TGTGCCTGGAGTGTACTGGGGACTAGCGGGAGGGCTGTGTTCTTC.

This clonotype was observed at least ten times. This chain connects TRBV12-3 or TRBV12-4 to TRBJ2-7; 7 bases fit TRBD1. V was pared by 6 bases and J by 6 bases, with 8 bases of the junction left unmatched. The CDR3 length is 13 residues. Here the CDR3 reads CASSQGDRREQYF. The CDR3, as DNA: TGTGCCAGCAGCCAGGGGGACCGTCGCGAGCAGTACTTC.

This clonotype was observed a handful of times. The CDR3 protein is CASSLAGQGVTDTQYF. The DNA of the CDR3 is TGTGCCAGCAGCTTAGCAGGACAGGGCGTCACAGATACGCAGTATTTT. The chain recombines TRBV5-4 with TRBJ2-3; 8 nucleotides align to TRBD1. V trimming: 2 bases; J trimming: 2 bases; junction bases outside the gene matches: 7. CDR1 is SGHNT, CDR2 YYREEE, per germline (reference sequence). This CDR3 spans 16 amino acids.

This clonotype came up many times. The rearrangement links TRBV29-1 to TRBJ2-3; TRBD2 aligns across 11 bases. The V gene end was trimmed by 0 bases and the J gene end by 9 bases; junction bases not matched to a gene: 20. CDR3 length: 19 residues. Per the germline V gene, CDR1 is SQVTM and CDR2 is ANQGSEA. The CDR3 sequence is CSVEDRSSGRLVGRWTQYF. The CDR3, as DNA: TGCAGCGTTGAAGATCGGTCTAGCGGGAGGCTGGTAGGAAGGTGGACGCAGTATTTT.

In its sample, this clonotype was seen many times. The CDR3 reads CASSLSDGAGEQFF. CDR3 in DNA: TGTGCCAGCAGTTTATCTGACGGGGCGGGTGAGCAGTTCTTC. The gene calls are TRBV27 and TRBJ2-1; D possibly uses TRBD1 or TRBD2 (5 bases each). V dropped 0 bases and J dropped 9 bases, with 12 bases sitting between them. From germline, CDR1 is MNHEY and CDR2 SMNVEV (reference sequence). This CDR3 region has 14 residues.

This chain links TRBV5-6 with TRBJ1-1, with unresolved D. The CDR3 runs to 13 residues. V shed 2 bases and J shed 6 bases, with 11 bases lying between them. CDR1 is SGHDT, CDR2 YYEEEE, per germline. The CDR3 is CASSLDILSEAFF. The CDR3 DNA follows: TGTGCCAGCAGCTTAGACATCCTATCTGAAGCTTTCTTT. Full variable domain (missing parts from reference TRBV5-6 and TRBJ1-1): DAGVTQSPTHLIKTRGQQVTLRCSPKSGHDTVSWYQQALGQGPQFIFQYYEEEERQRGNFPDRFSGHQFPNYSSELNVNALLLGDSALYLCASSLDILSEAFFGQGTRLTVV.

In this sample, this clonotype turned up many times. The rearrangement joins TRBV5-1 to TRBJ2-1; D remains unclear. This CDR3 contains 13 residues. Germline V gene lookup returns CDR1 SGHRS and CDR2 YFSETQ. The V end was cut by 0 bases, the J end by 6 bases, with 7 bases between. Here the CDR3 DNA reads TGCGCCAGCAGCTTGGGTACCTTCAATGAGCAGTTCTTC. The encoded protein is CASSLGTFNEQFF.

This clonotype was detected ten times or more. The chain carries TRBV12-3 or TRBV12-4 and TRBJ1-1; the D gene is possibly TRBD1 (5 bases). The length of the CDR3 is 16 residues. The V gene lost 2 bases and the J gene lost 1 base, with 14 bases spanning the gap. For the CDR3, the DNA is TGTGCCAGCAGTTTAAAGTTGGGACCAACGAACACTGAAGCTTTCTTT. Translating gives CASSLKLGPTNTEAFF.

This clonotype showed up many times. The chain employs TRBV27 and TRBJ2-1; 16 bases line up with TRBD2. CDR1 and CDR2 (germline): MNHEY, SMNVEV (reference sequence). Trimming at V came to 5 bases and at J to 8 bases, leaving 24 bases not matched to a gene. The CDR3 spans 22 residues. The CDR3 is CASSPTPDVGLAGGPLLHEQFF. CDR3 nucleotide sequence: TGTGCCAGCAGTCCGACTCCAGACGTGGGACTAGCGGGAGGGCCACTTTTACATGAGCAGTTCTTC.

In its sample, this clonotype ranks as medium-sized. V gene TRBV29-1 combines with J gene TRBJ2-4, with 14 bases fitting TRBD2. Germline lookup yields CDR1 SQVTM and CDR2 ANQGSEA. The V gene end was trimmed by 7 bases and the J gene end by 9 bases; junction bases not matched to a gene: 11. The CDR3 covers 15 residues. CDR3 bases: TGCAGCGCCGGACTAGCGGGAGGACCTTGGGGCATTCAGTACTTC. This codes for CSAGLAGGPWGIQYF.

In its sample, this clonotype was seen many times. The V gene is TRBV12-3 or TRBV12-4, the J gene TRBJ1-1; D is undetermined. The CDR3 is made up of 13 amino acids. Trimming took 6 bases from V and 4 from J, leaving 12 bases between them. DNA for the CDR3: TGTGCCAGCAGCCCCCGGGTAGTCACTGAAGCTTTCTTT. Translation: CASSPRVVTEAFF.

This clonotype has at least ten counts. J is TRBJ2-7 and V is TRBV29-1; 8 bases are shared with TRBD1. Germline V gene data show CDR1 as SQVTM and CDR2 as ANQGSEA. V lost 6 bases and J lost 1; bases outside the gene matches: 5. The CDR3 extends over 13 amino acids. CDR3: CSVEQGGSYEQYF. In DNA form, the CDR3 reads TGCAGCGTGGAACAGGGGGGTTCCTACGAGCAGTACTTC.

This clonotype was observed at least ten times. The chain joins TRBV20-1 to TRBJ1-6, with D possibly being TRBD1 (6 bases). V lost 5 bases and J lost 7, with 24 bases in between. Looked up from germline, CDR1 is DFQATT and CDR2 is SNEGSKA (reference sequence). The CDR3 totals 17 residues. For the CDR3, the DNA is TGCAGTGCTGGAACACCACGGGGGGCTGTGGAAAATTCACCCCTCCACTTT. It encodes CSAGTPRGAVENSPLHF.

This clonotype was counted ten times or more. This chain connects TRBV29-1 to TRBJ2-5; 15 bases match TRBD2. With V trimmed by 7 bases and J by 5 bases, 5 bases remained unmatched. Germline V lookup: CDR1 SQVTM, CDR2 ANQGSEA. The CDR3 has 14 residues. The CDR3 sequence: CSAGLAGGQETQYF. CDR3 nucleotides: TGCAGCGCAGGACTAGCGGGGGGGCAGGAGACCCAGTACTTC.

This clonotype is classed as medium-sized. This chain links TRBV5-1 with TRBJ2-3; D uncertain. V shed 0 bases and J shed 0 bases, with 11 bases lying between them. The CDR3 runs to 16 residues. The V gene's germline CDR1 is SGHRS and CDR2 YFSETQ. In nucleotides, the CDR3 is TGCGCCAGCAGCTTGGGCGTCTCAACTAGCACAGATACGCAGTATTTT. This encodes CASSLGVSTSTDTQYF.